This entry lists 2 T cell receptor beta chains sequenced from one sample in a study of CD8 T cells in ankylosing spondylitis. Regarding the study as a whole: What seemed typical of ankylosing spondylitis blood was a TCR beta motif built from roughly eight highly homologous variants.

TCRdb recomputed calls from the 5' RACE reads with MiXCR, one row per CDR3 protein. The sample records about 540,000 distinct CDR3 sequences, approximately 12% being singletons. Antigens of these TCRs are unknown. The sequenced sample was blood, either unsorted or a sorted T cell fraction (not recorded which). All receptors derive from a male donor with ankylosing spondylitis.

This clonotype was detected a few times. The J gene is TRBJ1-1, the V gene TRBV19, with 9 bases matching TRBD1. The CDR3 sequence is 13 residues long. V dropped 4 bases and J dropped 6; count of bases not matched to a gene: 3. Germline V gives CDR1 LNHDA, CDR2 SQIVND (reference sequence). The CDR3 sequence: CASSRDRVAEAFF. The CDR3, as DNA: TGTGCCAGTAGTAGGGACAGGGTGGCTGAAGCTTTCTTT.

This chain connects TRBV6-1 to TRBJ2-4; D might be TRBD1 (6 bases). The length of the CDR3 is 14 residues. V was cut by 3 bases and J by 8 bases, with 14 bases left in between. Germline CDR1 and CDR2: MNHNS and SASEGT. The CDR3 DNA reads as TGTGCCAGCAGTGAGATATACAGGGATGACATTCAGTACTTC. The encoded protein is CASSEIYRDDIQYF.